This T cell receptor (beta chain) appears in the sequencing data of a study of T cells of healthy individuals. TCRdb called the 5' RACE reads again in MiXCR, with one record for every CDR3 protein. The sample lists around 98,000 distinct CDR3 sequences, around 17% seen once, with 6.2% in the top ten. The CDR3 spans 13 residues. V was pared by 7 bases and J by 8 bases, with 7 bases of the junction left unmatched. This clonotype was found a few times. The chain joins TRBV12-3 or TRBV12-4 to TRBJ1-4; 7 bases match TRBD1. The receptor was isolated from a human donor in good health. CDR3 residues: CASTPTGNEKLFF. The CDR3 coding sequence is TGTGCCAGCACTCCGACAGGGAACGAAAAACTGTTTTTT.